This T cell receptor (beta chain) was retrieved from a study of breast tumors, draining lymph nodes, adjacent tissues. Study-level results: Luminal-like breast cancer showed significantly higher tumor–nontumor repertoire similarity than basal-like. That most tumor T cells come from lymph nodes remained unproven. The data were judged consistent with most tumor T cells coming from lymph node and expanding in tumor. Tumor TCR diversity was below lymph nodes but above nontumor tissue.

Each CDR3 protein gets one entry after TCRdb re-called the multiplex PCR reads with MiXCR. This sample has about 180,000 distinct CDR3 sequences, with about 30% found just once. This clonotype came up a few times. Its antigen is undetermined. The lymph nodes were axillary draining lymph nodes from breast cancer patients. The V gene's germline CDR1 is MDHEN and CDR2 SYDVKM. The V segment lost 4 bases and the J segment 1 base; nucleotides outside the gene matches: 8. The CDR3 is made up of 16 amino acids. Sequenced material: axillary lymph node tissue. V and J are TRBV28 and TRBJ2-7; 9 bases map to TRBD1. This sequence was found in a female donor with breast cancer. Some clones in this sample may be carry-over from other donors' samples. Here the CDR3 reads CASSSTGGAVSYEQYF. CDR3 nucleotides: TGTGCCAGCAGTTCTACAGGGGGCGCGGTTTCCTACGAGCAGTACTTC. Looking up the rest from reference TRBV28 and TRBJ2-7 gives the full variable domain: DVKVTQSSRYLVKRTGEKVFLECVQDMDHENMFWYRQDPGLGLRLIYFSYDVKMKEKGDIPEGYSVSREKKERFSLILESASTNQTSMYLCASSSTGGAVSYEQYFGPGTRLTVT.